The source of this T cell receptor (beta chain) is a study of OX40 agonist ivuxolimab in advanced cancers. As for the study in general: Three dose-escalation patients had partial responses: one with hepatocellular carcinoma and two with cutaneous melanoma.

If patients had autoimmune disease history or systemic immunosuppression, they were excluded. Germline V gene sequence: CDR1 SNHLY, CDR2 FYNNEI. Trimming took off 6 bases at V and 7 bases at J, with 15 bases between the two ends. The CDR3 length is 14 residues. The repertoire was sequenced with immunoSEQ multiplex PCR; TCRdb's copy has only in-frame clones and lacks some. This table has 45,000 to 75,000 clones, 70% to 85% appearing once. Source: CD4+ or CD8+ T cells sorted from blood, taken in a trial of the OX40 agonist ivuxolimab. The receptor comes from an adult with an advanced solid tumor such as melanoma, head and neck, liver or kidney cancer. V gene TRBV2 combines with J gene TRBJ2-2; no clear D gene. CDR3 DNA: TGTGCCAGCAGCTTAATGGAGAGGAGCGGGGAGCTGTTTTTT. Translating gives CASSLMERSGELFF.